This TCR beta chain was identified in a study of PD-1 blockade in classical Hodgkin lymphoma. Study information: Nivolumab was administered to patients intravenously at 3 mg/kg every 2 weeks. Study findings and constraints: TCR diversity at baseline was reported to be reduced in newly diagnosed patients relative to healthy donors.

Clones were sequenced by immunoSEQ multiplex PCR, and TCRdb holds only the in-frame ones, with some missing. Of tens of thousands of clones in the sample, 75% to 90% were seen once. Of note for this clone: Its antigen remains unknown.

Germline values: CDR1 MDHEN, CDR2 SYDVKM. Trimming shortened V by 2 bases and J by 0 bases, and 11 bases separated the two germline ends. The CDR3 is made up of 16 amino acids. As for time point: cycle 4 day 1 (C4D1), after less than 7 weeks of nivolumab. All trial patients relapsed after autologous stem cell transplantation. The chain employs TRBV28 and TRBJ2-4, with D possibly TRBD1 on 6 matching bases. The input for sequencing was peripheral blood mononuclear cells (PBMCs), taken before the fourth cycle of nivolumab. The TCR was taken from a human donor with classical Hodgkin lymphoma. CDR3 loop: CASSLNRELAKNIQYF. CDR3 nucleotides: TGTGCCAGCAGTTTAAACAGGGAGTTAGCCAAAAACATTCAGTACTTC.